This TCR beta chain was captured in a study of blood T cell repertoires in COVID-19. In the study overall: Samples of COVID-19 (acute and convalescent) were obtained from the United States, Italy and Spain.

The authors' processing: Researchers report that nucleated cell counts were estimated from reference gene primer amplification. The method was immunoSEQ multiplex PCR; TCRdb's version includes in-frame clones alone and lacks a portion of them. The DNA was the basis for D and trimming; V, J and clone size are from that table. The repertoire holds around 210,000 clones, with less than 90% as singletons. The CDR3 is made up of 12 amino acids. The germline CDR1 and CDR2 sequences are MDHEN and SYDVKM. V is TRBV28 and J is TRBJ2-7, with 7 bases identical to TRBD2. The J call is in doubt because the DNA end fits TRBJ2-1 better. The TCR comes from a woman between 70 and 85 years old with acute or convalescent COVID-19. Specimen: peripheral blood. CDR3 region: CASSLGGRPQFF. The CDR3 DNA is TGTGCCAGCAGTTTGGGGGGGAGGCCCCAGTTCTTC.